Below, 21 T cell receptor beta chains from the same sample are listed, as sequenced in a study of cytomegalovirus exposure and HLA in healthy donors. With 60 Vbeta and 13 Jbeta primers, the PCR was carried out. The data were produced by immunoSEQ multiplex PCR, yet TCRdb's version contains in-frame clones alone and is incomplete. The sample shows 150,000 to 200,000 clones, about 80% of them seen only once. Sequenced: PBMCs. These receptor sequences come from a woman in her fifties or sixties in good health and CMV-seropositive.

This rearrangement joins TRBV27 to TRBJ2-7, with D perhaps matching TRBD2 (6 bases). The CDR3 length is 12 residues. CDR1 and CDR2 (germline): MNHEY, SMNVEV (reference sequence). V lost 10 bases, J lost 6 bases, and 16 bases lay in between. DNA for the CDR3: TGTGCCACCCGCGGGGTGAAGAGCGAGCAGTACTTC. Encoded protein: CATRGVKSEQYF.

The chain recombines TRBV4-3 with TRBJ1-2, with 8 bases identical to TRBD1. The CDR3 is 14 amino acids. V shed 4 bases and J 8 bases; nucleotides not matched to a gene: 9. Germline V CDR1 and CDR2: LGHNA, YSLEER. The chain's CDR3 is CASSPTRTGRGYTF. The CDR3, as DNA: TGCGCCAGCAGCCCCACTCGGACAGGGCGAGGCTACACCTTC.

This clone was seen a handful of times. The V gene is TRBV4-3, the J gene TRBJ1-2; 8 bases are a match to TRBD1. The CDR3 runs 16 residues. Looked up from germline, CDR1 is LGHNA and CDR2 is YSLEER. The V gene end was trimmed by 4 bases and the J gene end by 4 bases; junction bases not matched to a gene: 11. The CDR3 region has the DNA TGCGCCAGCAGCCGAAGAACTGACAGGGGCGGCTATGGCTACACCTTC. This codes for CASSRRTDRGGYGYTF.

The V and J genes are TRBV5-1 and TRBJ2-2; TRBD1 agrees at 7 bases. The CDR3 spans 15 residues. Losses at the gene ends were 3 bases for V and 4 bases for J; bases not matched to a gene: 6. The germline V gene encodes CDR1 SGHRS and CDR2 YFSETQ. The CDR3 region is CASSSGQESTGELFF. The CDR3, as DNA: TGCGCCAGCAGCTCCGGACAGGAGTCCACCGGGGAGCTGTTTTTT.

The rearrangement joins TRBV7-2 to TRBJ2-5; 13 bases align to TRBD2. CDR3 length: 16 amino acids. V shed 3 bases, J shed 5 bases, and the junction held 6 bases outside the gene matches. Germline V CDR1 and CDR2: SGHTA, FQGNSA. The CDR3 DNA follows: TGTGCCAGCAGCTTGGGACTAGCGGGAAATCGGGAGACCCAGTACTTC. Amino acid sequence: CASSLGLAGNRETQYF.

The chain uses TRBV5-4 and TRBJ1-2; D remains ambiguous. The CDR3 covers 13 residues. Germline V gene sequence: CDR1 SGHNT, CDR2 YYREEE (reference sequence). Trimming took off 4 bases at V and 4 bases at J, with 11 bases between the two ends. CDR3 DNA sequence: TGTGCCAGCAGCCCGATGAGCGGCTATGGCTACACCTTC. This gives the protein CASSPMSGYGYTF.

V usage is TRBV7-2 and J usage is TRBJ2-7, with D maybe TRBD2 (5 bases). The CDR3 runs 12 residues. Trimming stripped 5 bases from V and 7 bases from J, with 12 bases between. Germline V gene data show CDR1 as SGHTA and CDR2 as FQGNSA. DNA for the CDR3: TGTGCCAGCAGCATCCCCAGGAGGGAGCAGTACTTC. It specifies CASSIPRREQYF.

V is TRBV18 and J is TRBJ2-2; D unresolved. CDR1 is KGHSH and CDR2 is LQKENI in the germline V gene. Trimming took off 3 bases at V and 7 bases at J, with 9 bases between the two ends. This CDR3 spans 13 amino acids. In DNA, the CDR3 is TGTGCCAGCTCACCCCAGGTGAACGGGGAGCTGTTTTTT. Translating it yields CASSPQVNGELFF.

The chain couples TRBV27 to TRBJ2-7; a possible D gene is TRBD2 (6 bases). V lost 0 bases to trimming and J lost 3 bases, with 12 bases between them. The CDR3 covers 15 residues. CDR1 and CDR2 from the germline V gene are MNHEY and SMNVEV (reference sequence). In DNA form, the CDR3 reads TGTGCCAGCAGTTTATCGCTGGGAGGAGACTACGAGCAGTACTTC. Translated, it gives CASSLSLGGDYEQYF.

V is TRBV2 and J is TRBJ1-1; 7 bases are shared with TRBD1. In germline, CDR1 is SNHLY, CDR2 FYNNEI. With 6 bases clipped from V and 0 bases from J, the junction kept 10 bases outside the gene matches. This CDR3 has 16 amino acids. CDR3 sequence reads: CASRQDRDWMNTEAFF. For the CDR3, the DNA is TGTGCCAGCAGGCAAGACAGGGATTGGATGAACACTGAAGCTTTCTTT. The whole variable domain, filled in from reference TRBV2 and TRBJ1-1, reads EPEVTQTPSHQVTQMGQEVILRCVPISNHLYFYWYRQILGQKVEFLVSFYNNEISEKSEIFDDQFSVERPDGSNFTLKIRSTKLEDSAMYFCASRQDRDWMNTEAFFGQGTRLTVV.

The chain joins TRBV27 to TRBJ1-6; unclear D gene. The CDR3 has 14 residues. Trimming pared 4 bases from V and 0 bases from J, leaving 4 bases between. CDR1 and CDR2 (germline): MNHEY, SMNVEV (reference sequence). The DNA for the CDR3 is TGTGCCAGCAGTTCGAGCTCCTATAATTCACCCCTCCACTTT. Residues: CASSSSSYNSPLHF.

This chain joins TRBV18 and TRBJ1-1; D gene uncertain. With 3 bases removed from V and 4 bases from J, the gap between germline ends came to 12 bases. The CDR3 sequence is 14 residues long. The germline V gene has CDR1 KGHSH and CDR2 LQKENI. CDR3 DNA sequence: TGTGCCAGCTCACCCAAGGCGGGCGCCACTGAAGCTTTCTTT. Translation: CASSPKAGATEAFF.

J is TRBJ2-7 and V is TRBV29-1, with D unclear. Looked up from germline, CDR1 is SQVTM and CDR2 is ANQGSEA. The V gene lost 2 bases and the J gene lost 2 bases, with 7 bases spanning the gap. The CDR3 covers 12 residues. The CDR3 DNA reads TGCAGCGTTGAAACCCCAGCCTACGAGCAGTACTTC. Residues: CSVETPAYEQYF.

V gene TRBV7-2 combines with J gene TRBJ2-7, with 8 bases matching TRBD2. This CDR3 has 15 amino acids. V was clipped by 2 bases and J by 5 bases; unmatched bases: 8. Germline V CDR1 and CDR2: SGHTA, FQGNSA. CDR3 amino acids: CASSLPGGLLDEQYF. In DNA form, the CDR3 reads TGTGCCAGCAGCTTACCGGGGGGGTTGTTAGACGAGCAGTACTTC.

V usage is TRBV9 and J usage is TRBJ2-3, with D maybe TRBD2 (6 bases). Germline CDR1 reads SGDLS; CDR2 reads YYNGEE. This CDR3 spans 15 amino acids. The ends were cut back, 2 bases at V and 4 bases at J, with 14 bases in the middle. The CDR3 reads CASSVRGSRSDTQYF. The CDR3 nucleotides read TGTGCCAGCAGCGTCCGGGGGAGTAGGTCAGATACGCAGTATTTT.

This clone was counted once. This sequence joins TRBV4-2 and TRBJ1-2, with TRBD1 identical over 9 bases. CDR3 size: 16 residues. Germline-derived CDR1 and CDR2 are LGHNA and YNFKEQ. The trim removed 3 bases at V and 4 bases at J, leaving 9 bases unmatched. This CDR3 reads CASSQKGQGDSYGYTF. The CDR3, as DNA: TGTGCCAGCAGCCAGAAGGGACAGGGAGACTCCTATGGCTACACCTTC.

This chain connects TRBV6-1 to TRBJ2-1; no firm D call. The CDR3 is made up of 13 amino acids. Germline CDR1 is MNHNS and CDR2 is SASEGT. V was clipped by 7 bases and J by 4 bases, with 11 bases between them. DNA for the CDR3: TGTGCCAGCAAACTCGACAAGTACAATGAGCAGTTCTTC. Residues: CASKLDKYNEQFF.

V is TRBV25-1 and J is TRBJ1-2; D is unclear. Between the trimmed V and J ends, which lost 1 base and 8 bases, there was a span of 17 bases. Germline V gives CDR1 MGHDK, CDR2 SYGVNS. The CDR3 has 15 residues. DNA of the CDR3: TGTGCCAGCAGTGAATTTTCCGGGGTTGGGGAGGGCTACACCTTC. Its translation is CASSEFSGVGEGYTF.

J is TRBJ2-7 and V is TRBV5-4, with 7 bases identical to TRBD1. J lost 5 bases, V lost 5 bases, and 7 bases had no gene match. This CDR3 comprises 13 residues. Germline V CDR1 and CDR2: SGHNT, YYREEE (reference sequence). For the CDR3, the DNA is TGTGCCAGCAGTCGACAGGGCGGAGACGAGCAGTACTTC. Translated, it gives CASSRQGGDEQYF.

V gene TRBV18 combines with J gene TRBJ1-5, with TRBD1 matching 8 bases. The germline CDR1 and CDR2 sequences are KGHSH and LQKENI. Unmatched junction bases numbered 11, after V lost 3 bases and J lost 7 bases. The CDR3 runs to 16 residues. The CDR3 reads CASSPGQGGWGQPQHF. In nucleotides, the CDR3 is TGTGCCAGCTCACCCGGACAGGGAGGCTGGGGACAGCCCCAGCATTTT.

The rearrangement joins TRBV10-2 to TRBJ2-5, with 8 nucleotides matching TRBD2. This CDR3 has 16 amino acids. Trimming removed 3 bases from V and 1 base from J; junction bases left unmatched: 7. Germline lookup yields CDR1 WSHSY and CDR2 SAAADI. Here the CDR3 DNA reads TGCGCCAGCAGTGACGGTACGGGGGGGCCCCAAGAGACCCAGTACTTC. Its translation is CASSDGTGGPQETQYF.